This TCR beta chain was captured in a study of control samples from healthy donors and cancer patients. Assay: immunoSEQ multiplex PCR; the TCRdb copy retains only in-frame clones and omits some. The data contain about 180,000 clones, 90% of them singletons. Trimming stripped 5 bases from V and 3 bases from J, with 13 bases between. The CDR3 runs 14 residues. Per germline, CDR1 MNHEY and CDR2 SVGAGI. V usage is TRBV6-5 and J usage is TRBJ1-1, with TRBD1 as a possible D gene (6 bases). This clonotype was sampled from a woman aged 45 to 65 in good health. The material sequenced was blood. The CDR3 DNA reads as TGTGCCAGCAGTCCCCCTCGACAGGACACTGAAGCTTTCTTT. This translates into CASSPPRQDTEAFF.